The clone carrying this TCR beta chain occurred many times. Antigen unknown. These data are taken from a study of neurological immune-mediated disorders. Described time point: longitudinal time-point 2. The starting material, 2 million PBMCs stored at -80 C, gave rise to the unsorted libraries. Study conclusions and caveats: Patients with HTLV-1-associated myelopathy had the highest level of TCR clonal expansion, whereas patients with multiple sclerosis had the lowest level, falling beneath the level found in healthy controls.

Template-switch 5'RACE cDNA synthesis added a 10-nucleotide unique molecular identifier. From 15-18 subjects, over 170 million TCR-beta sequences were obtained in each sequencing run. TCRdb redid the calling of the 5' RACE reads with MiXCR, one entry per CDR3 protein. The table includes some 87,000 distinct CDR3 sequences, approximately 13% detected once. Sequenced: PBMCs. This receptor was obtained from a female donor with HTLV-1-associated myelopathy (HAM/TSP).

CDR3 sequence reads: CAISTGQGEREQYF. As DNA, the CDR3 is TGTGCCATCAGTACCGGACAGGGTGAGAGGGAGCAGTACTTC. The chain carries TRBV10-3 and TRBJ2-7, with 8 bases aligning to TRBD1. Per the germline V gene, CDR1 is ENHRY and CDR2 is SYGVKD. V was pared by 5 bases and J by 7 bases, with 10 bases of the junction left unmatched. This CDR3 is 14 amino acids long.